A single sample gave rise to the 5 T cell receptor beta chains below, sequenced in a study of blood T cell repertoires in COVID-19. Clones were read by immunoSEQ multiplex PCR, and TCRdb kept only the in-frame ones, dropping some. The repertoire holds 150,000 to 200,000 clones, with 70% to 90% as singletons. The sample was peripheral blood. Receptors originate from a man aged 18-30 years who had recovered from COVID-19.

The CDR3 sequence is CASSSRLSPGDIQYF. CDR3 coding DNA: TGTGCCAGCAGCTCGCGACTTTCTCCGGGGGACATTCAGTACTTC. The chain employs TRBV7-8 and TRBJ2-4, with a possible D match to TRBD2 (6 bases). V lost 4 bases and J lost 8, with 18 bases in between. The length of the CDR3 is 15 residues. Germline V lookup: CDR1 SGHVS, CDR2 FQNEAQ.

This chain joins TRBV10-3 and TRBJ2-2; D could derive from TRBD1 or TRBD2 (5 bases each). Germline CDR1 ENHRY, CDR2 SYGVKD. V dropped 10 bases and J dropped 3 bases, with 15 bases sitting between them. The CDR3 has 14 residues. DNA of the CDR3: TGTGCCAGCAGCGGTTTCAGGGACACCGGGGAGCTGTTTTTT. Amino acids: CASSGFRDTGELFF.

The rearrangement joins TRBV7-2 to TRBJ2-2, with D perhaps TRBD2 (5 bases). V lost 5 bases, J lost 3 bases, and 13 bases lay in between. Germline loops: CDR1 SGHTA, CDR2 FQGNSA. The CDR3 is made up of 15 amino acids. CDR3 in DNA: TGTGCCAGCAGCCCTACGGGGTGGGACACCGGGGAGCTGTTTTTT. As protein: CASSPTGWDTGELFF.

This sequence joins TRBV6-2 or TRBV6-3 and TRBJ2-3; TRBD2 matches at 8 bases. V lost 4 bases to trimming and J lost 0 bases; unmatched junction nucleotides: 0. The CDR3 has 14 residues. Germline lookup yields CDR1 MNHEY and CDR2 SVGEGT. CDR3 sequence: CASSLAGSTDTQYF. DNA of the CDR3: TGTGCCAGCAGTTTAGCGGGGAGCACAGATACGCAGTATTTT.

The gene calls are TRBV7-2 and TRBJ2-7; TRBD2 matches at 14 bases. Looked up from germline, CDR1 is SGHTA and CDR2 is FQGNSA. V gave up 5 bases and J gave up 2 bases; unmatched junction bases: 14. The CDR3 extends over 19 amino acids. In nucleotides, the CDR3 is TGTGCCAGCAGCCCTCCACCGGGACTAGCGGGAGAAAGGACCTACGAGCAGTACTTC. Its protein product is CASSPPPGLAGERTYEQYF.